One and the same sample provided the 27 T cell receptor beta chains below, sequenced in a study of blood T cell repertoires in COVID-19. The repertoire was sequenced with immunoSEQ multiplex PCR; TCRdb's copy has only in-frame clones and lacks some. The data hold 90,000 to 120,000 clones, with around 64% observed a single time. The source material was peripheral blood. Receptors originate from a middle-aged woman with acute or convalescent COVID-19.

The CDR3 region is CASSLRQGTETQYF. The CDR3 DNA reads TGTGCCAGCAGCTTGAGACAGGGGACGGAGACCCAGTACTTC. This chain connects TRBV5-4 to TRBJ2-5; 8 bases agree with TRBD1. CDR3 length: 14 residues. Unmatched junction bases numbered 4, after V lost 1 base and J lost 5 bases. In germline, CDR1 is SGHNT, CDR2 YYREEE (reference sequence).

The rearrangement joins TRBV5-1 to TRBJ1-5, with a weak D call TRBD1 (5 bases). The CDR3 spans 15 residues. Deletions cut 2 bases from V and 2 bases from J, with 11 bases between. The germline CDR1 and CDR2 sequences are SGHRS and YFSETQ. CDR3: CASSFGGEGNQPQHF. The CDR3 DNA is TGCGCCAGCAGCTTCGGGGGAGAAGGCAATCAGCCCCAGCATTTT.

The gene calls are TRBV6-5 and TRBJ2-7; D gene ambiguous. CDR3 length equals 15 residues. Germline V lookup: CDR1 MNHEY, CDR2 SVGAGI. The V end was cut by 1 base, the J end by 0 bases, with 10 bases between. CDR3 residues: CASSYYAGSSYEQYF. Written as DNA, the CDR3 is TGTGCCAGCAGTTACTACGCTGGCAGCTCCTACGAGCAGTACTTC.

The V gene is TRBV5-1, the J gene TRBJ2-3, with 7 bases that match TRBD1. Germline V CDR1 and CDR2: SGHRS, YFSETQ. There are 16 residues in the CDR3. V trimming: 0 bases; J trimming: 2 bases; junction bases outside the gene matches: 6. CDR3 in DNA: TGCGCCAGCAGCTTGGTAGGGGGCGGGTTCACAGATACGCAGTATTTT. It translates to CASSLVGGGFTDTQYF. The variable domain in full, completed from reference TRBV5-1 and TRBJ2-3, reads KAGVTQTPRYLIKTRGQQVTLSCSPISGHRSVSWYQQTPGQGLQFLFEYFSETQRNKGNFPGRFSGRQFSNSRSEMNVSTLELGDSALYLCASSLVGGGFTDTQYFGPGTRLTVL.

This chain connects TRBV28 to TRBJ1-5; 9 bases fit TRBD1. Germline CDR1 is MDHEN and CDR2 is SYDVKM. V lost 1 base, J lost 3 bases, and 7 bases stayed unmatched. This CDR3 spans 17 amino acids. The CDR3 DNA reads as TGTGCCAGCAGTTTATTCATCGGGACAGGGAACAATCAGCCCCAGCATTTT. Translation gives CASSLFIGTGNNQPQHF.

The chain joins TRBV2 to TRBJ2-7; the D gene is possibly TRBD2 (5 bases). V lost 1 base to trimming and J lost 2 bases, with 12 bases between them. This CDR3 spans 15 amino acids. Germline V gene sequence: CDR1 SNHLY, CDR2 FYNNEI. Here the CDR3 reads CASSEGGASPYEQYF. In DNA form, the CDR3 reads TGTGCCAGCAGTGAAGGGGGAGCGTCGCCCTACGAGCAGTACTTC.

The chain recombines TRBV19 with TRBJ1-2; 8 bases line up with TRBD1. CDR3 length: 16 amino acids. CDR1 is LNHDA and CDR2 is SQIVND in the germline V gene (reference sequence). Trimming removed 1 base from V and 0 bases from J; junction bases left unmatched: 4. Here the CDR3 DNA reads TGTGCCAGTAGTATAGCCCCGGGACAGGCTAACTATGGCTACACCTTC. Translating gives CASSIAPGQANYGYTF.

Many counts were recorded for this clone. The chain has TRBV4-3 and TRBJ1-2, with D possibly matching TRBD1 (6 bases). CDR3 length equals 15 residues. From germline, CDR1 is LGHNA and CDR2 YSLEER. V was pared by 1 base and J by 4 bases, with 13 bases between. In nucleotides, the CDR3 is TGCGCCAGCAGCCAAGCCTGGGGGCAGCCCTATGGCTACACCTTC. Translating gives CASSQAWGQPYGYTF.

The table lists this clone with a few counts. The V call is TRBV7-2, the J call TRBJ1-3; D unclear. This CDR3 region has 15 residues. V was clipped by 3 bases and J by 0 bases, with 9 bases between them. Germline V gene sequence: CDR1 SGHTA, CDR2 FQGNSA. CDR3: CASSFAAVSGNTIYF. The CDR3 coding sequence is TGTGCCAGCAGCTTCGCTGCAGTCTCTGGAAACACCATATATTTT.

The chain carries TRBV3-1 (or the pseudogene TRBV3-2) and TRBJ2-5; tentatively, D is TRBD2 (6 bases). The CDR3 is made up of 14 amino acids. Germline V CDR1 and CDR2: LGHDT, YNNKEL (reference sequence). Trimming left V 3 bases short and J 4 bases short, with 12 bases between. CDR3 in DNA: TGTGCCAGCAGCCATGGCGGGGTGGGAGAGACCCAGTACTTC. This sequence encodes CASSHGGVGETQYF.

The chain combines TRBV19 with TRBJ1-1; a weak D match, TRBD1 (5 bases). The V end was cut by 6 bases, the J end by 2 bases, with 13 bases between. In germline, CDR1 is LNHDA, CDR2 SQIVND (reference sequence). CDR3 length: 14 amino acids. The CDR3 DNA is TGTGCCAGTAGGGGGGGGGTCATTAACACTGAAGCTTTCTTT. Its protein product is CASRGGVINTEAFF.

This rearrangement joins TRBV6-6 to TRBJ1-2, with 8 bases fitting TRBD1. The V and J ends lost 6 bases and 5 bases, in that order; junction bases with no gene match: 11. The CDR3 sequence is 15 residues long. Germline CDR1 and CDR2: MNHNY and SVGAGI (reference sequence). DNA of the CDR3: TGTGCCAGCAGGCCGCAGGGGGCGCTGGGATATGGCTACACCTTC. This gives the protein CASRPQGALGYGYTF.

This rearrangement joins TRBV12-3 or TRBV12-4 to TRBJ1-5; no firm D call. This CDR3 comprises 13 residues. V was cut by 6 bases and J by 3 bases, with 9 bases left in between. Here the CDR3 DNA reads TGTGCCAGCAGCCCTAGTTCCAATCAGCCCCAGCATTTT. It yields the protein CASSPSSNQPQHF.

The chain joins TRBV2 to TRBJ2-2, with D uncertain. V gave up 4 bases and J gave up 1 base, with 4 bases separating them. This CDR3 is 13 amino acids long. From germline, CDR1 is SNHLY and CDR2 FYNNEI. The CDR3 is CASSGLNTGELFF. DNA of the CDR3: TGTGCCAGCAGTGGACTGAACACCGGGGAGCTGTTTTTT. Together with reference TRBV2 and TRBJ2-2, the CDR3 gives the full variable domain: EPEVTQTPSHQVTQMGQEVILRCVPISNHLYFYWYRQILGQKVEFLVSFYNNEISEKSEIFDDQFSVERPDGSNFTLKIRSTKLEDSAMYFCASSGLNTGELFFGEGSRLTVL.

The chain joins TRBV3-1 (or the pseudogene TRBV3-2) to TRBJ2-5; D unresolved. Trimming took off 1 base at V and 7 bases at J, with 10 bases between the two ends. This CDR3 spans 13 amino acids. From germline, CDR1 is LGHDT and CDR2 YNNKEL (reference sequence). CDR3 DNA sequence: TGTGCCAGCAGCCAAGGATCTCCGGGGACCCAGTACTTC. This codes for CASSQGSPGTQYF.

This chain joins TRBV25-1 and TRBJ2-2; 7 nucleotides match TRBD1. CDR3 length equals 16 residues. V was pared by 4 bases and J by 4 bases, with 9 bases of the junction left unmatched. CDR1 is MGHDK, CDR2 SYGVNS, per germline. DNA for the CDR3: TGTGCCAGCAGTGTAGGAAAACAGGGGACCACCGGGGAGCTGTTTTTT. It translates to CASSVGKQGTTGELFF.

V usage is TRBV5-1 and J usage is TRBJ1-1; D call uncertain. Germline assignment: CDR1 SGHRS and CDR2 YFSETQ. The V and J ends lost 4 bases and 1 base respectively, with 8 bases between them. The CDR3 contains 13 residues. CDR3 DNA sequence: TGCGCCAGCAGCCGTGCAGGGAACACTGAAGCTTTCTTT. Translation: CASSRAGNTEAFF.

The chain uses TRBV19 and TRBJ1-5; maybe TRBD1 (6 bases). Deletions cut 10 bases from V and 6 bases from J, with 16 bases between. Germline assignment: CDR1 LNHDA and CDR2 SQIVND (reference sequence). The CDR3 is made up of 13 amino acids. CDR3 in DNA: TGTGCCACAACAGGGAATGATGTTCAGCCCCAGCATTTT. This encodes CATTGNDVQPQHF. The full variable domain, its missing parts supplied by reference TRBV19 and TRBJ1-5, is DGGITQSPKYLFRKEGQNVTLSCEQNLNHDAMYWYRQDPGQGLRLIYYSQIVNDFQKGDIAEGYSVSREKKESFPLTVTSAQKNPTAFYLCATTGNDVQPQHFGDGTRLSIL.

The CDR3 reads CASMEGTDTQYF. As DNA, the CDR3 is TGTGCCAGCATGGAGGGGACAGATACGCAGTATTTT. V gene TRBV2 combines with J gene TRBJ2-3; the D gene is possibly TRBD2 (6 bases). Trimming stripped 7 bases from V and 3 bases from J, with 8 bases between. The germline CDR1 and CDR2 sequences are SNHLY and FYNNEI. CDR3 length: 12 residues.

The sample holds a few counts of this clone. This rearrangement joins TRBV15 to TRBJ1-3; D remains unclear. The CDR3 is made up of 13 amino acids. Trimming cost V 0 bases and J 4 bases, with 4 bases left between them. Germline loops: CDR1 LNHNV, CDR2 YYDKDF (reference sequence). CDR3 residues: CATSRDIGNTIYF. In DNA, the CDR3 is TGTGCCACCAGCAGAGATATAGGAAACACCATATATTTT.

This clone has a single count. This chain uses TRBV7-9 with TRBJ1-1, with D unclear. V was pared by 5 bases and J by 7 bases, with 20 bases between. The CDR3 contains 15 residues. The germline V gene has CDR1 SEHNR and CDR2 FQNEAQ (reference sequence). The CDR3 coding sequence is TGTGCCAGCAGCGAGGGAATTAATCCTAGTTATGAAGCTTTCTTT. Protein product: CASSEGINPSYEAFF.

This clone has only a few counts. This chain connects TRBV7-2 to TRBJ2-5; D might be TRBD2 (6 bases). CDR3 length: 15 amino acids. CDR1 SGHTA and CDR2 FQGNSA come from the germline V gene. Deletions cut 2 bases from V and 5 bases from J, with 15 bases between. The CDR3 nucleotides read TGTGCCAGCAGCTTACTTAGCGGAGTTGTGGAGACCCAGTACTTC. This gives the protein CASSLLSGVVETQYF. Looking up the rest from reference TRBV7-2 and TRBJ2-5 gives the full variable domain: GAGVSQSPSNKVTEKGKDVELRCDPISGHTALYWYRQSLGQGLEFLIYFQGNSAPDKSGLPSDRFSAERTGGSVSTLTIQRTQQEDSAVYLCASSLLSGVVETQYFGPGTRLLVL.

In its sample, this clone was seen a few times. The V and J genes are TRBV29-1 and TRBJ1-5, with TRBD1 as a possible D gene (5 bases). CDR3 length: 13 residues. Between the trimmed V and J ends, which lost 5 bases and 4 bases, there was a span of 12 bases. Per germline, CDR1 SQVTM and CDR2 ANQGSEA. CDR3 residues: CSVLTDLNQPQHF. The CDR3, as DNA: TGCAGCGTTTTGACAGACCTTAATCAGCCCCAGCATTTT.

This clone was counted between two and nine times. This chain links TRBV19 with TRBJ1-2; tentative D call: TRBD1 (5 bases). Germline assignment: CDR1 LNHDA and CDR2 SQIVND (reference sequence). V was pared by 5 bases and J by 8 bases, with 21 bases between. The CDR3 covers 15 residues. CDR3 region: CASSEGAGYAWGYTF. Written as DNA, the CDR3 is TGTGCCAGTAGTGAAGGGGCAGGGTATGCCTGGGGCTACACCTTC.

The CDR3 spells CASMAGNRHEQYF. The CDR3 DNA reads TGTGCCAGCATGGCAGGGAATAGACACGAGCAGTACTTC. The rearrangement uses TRBV12-3 or TRBV12-4 and TRBJ2-7, with a tentative D call TRBD1 (5 bases). Trimming pared 7 bases from V and 5 bases from J, leaving 15 bases between. The length of the CDR3 is 13 residues.

This rearrangement joins TRBV30 to TRBJ2-2; the D gene is possibly TRBD1 (6 bases). CDR3 size: 14 residues. Germline V gene sequence: CDR1 GTSNPN, CDR2 SVGIG (reference sequence). V gave up 4 bases and J gave up 5 bases, with 14 bases separating them. The CDR3 protein is CAWTQGGWTGELFF. Written as DNA, the CDR3 is TGTGCCTGGACCCAAGGGGGTTGGACCGGGGAGCTGTTTTTT.

V and J are TRBV9 and TRBJ2-1, with D perhaps TRBD1 (6 bases). CDR1 and CDR2 from the germline V gene are SGDLS and YYNGEE. The V end was cut by 3 bases, the J end by 2 bases, with 12 bases between. This CDR3 region has 15 residues. For the CDR3, the DNA is TGTGCCAGCAGCGGGACAGACTTCGCCTACAATGAGCAGTTCTTC. This codes for CASSGTDFAYNEQFF.